These 19 T cell receptor beta chains came from one sample sequenced in a study of T-cell memory formation after mild COVID-19. One entry per CDR3 protein, called by TCRdb with MiXCR from the 5' RACE reads. The top ten clones hold 13% of a sample with roughly 350,000 distinct CDR3 sequences, around 28% of them seen once. Source material: PBMCs or a T cell subset sorted from them (not recorded which). The receptor source for this set is an adult woman who had mild COVID-19 (a few samples of this study predate the infection). Cell type and time point are not known.

This clonotype occurred a few times. The rearrangement links TRBV5-1 to TRBJ2-5; 7 bases are shared with TRBD2. The CDR3 covers 15 residues. Germline V gene sequence: CDR1 SGHRS, CDR2 YFSETQ. Germline trimming cut 5 bases from V and 5 bases from J; bases unmatched to any gene: 12. This CDR3 is CASRLSGHPGETQYF. CDR3 coding DNA: TGCGCCAGCAGACTTAGCGGGCATCCGGGGGAGACCCAGTACTTC.

This clonotype was found a few times. V usage is TRBV9 and J usage is TRBJ2-5; D tentatively reads TRBD1 or TRBD2 (6 bases each). Trimming removed 3 bases from V and 5 bases from J, with 20 bases in between. Germline-derived CDR1 and CDR2 are SGDLS and YYNGEE. CDR3 length: 16 residues. CDR3 sequence: CASSGWGAVEKETQYF. DNA for the CDR3: TGTGCCAGCAGCGGTTGGGGGGCGGTGGAGAAGGAGACCCAGTACTTC.

Points on this clonotype: One end of the junction does not line up with germline, which may come from a read error. CDR3 sequence reads: CASSLSSGTRELFF. Here the CDR3 DNA reads TGTGCCAGCAGCTTGTCGTCGGGCACCCGGGAGCTGTTTTTT. The rearrangement uses TRBV11-2 and TRBJ2-2, with no clear D. This CDR3 is built from 14 residues. CDR1 SGHAT and CDR2 FQNNGV come from the germline V gene.

V and J are TRBV6-2 or TRBV6-3 and TRBJ1-2; D unresolved. Trimming cost V 0 bases and J 5 bases, with 10 bases left between them. The CDR3 loop spans 14 amino acids. Germline V CDR1 and CDR2: MNHEY, SVGEGT. The CDR3 DNA reads as TGTGCCAGCAGTTACTCCTTAGGACTATATGGCTACACCTTC. Translated: CASSYSLGLYGYTF.

The chain combines TRBV12-3 or TRBV12-4 with TRBJ2-3; D is perhaps TRBD2 (6 bases). V was shortened by 5 bases and J by 0 bases, with 18 bases between the two germline ends. CDR3 length: 17 residues. As DNA, the CDR3 is TGTGCCAGCAGTACCACCCTTGGGGCGGGGAGCACAGATACGCAGTATTTT. Encoded protein: CASSTTLGAGSTDTQYF.

The chain carries TRBV7-2 and TRBJ2-7; weak D call: TRBD2 (5 bases). Germline V gene sequence: CDR1 SGHTA, CDR2 FQGNSA. Trimming took off 0 bases at V and 3 bases at J, with 9 bases between the two ends. This CDR3 contains 14 residues. DNA of the CDR3: TGTGCCAGCAGCTTAGCGGAGGCTAACTACGAGCAGTACTTC. This sequence encodes CASSLAEANYEQYF.

This clonotype has only a few counts. The V call is TRBV5-1, the J call TRBJ2-1, with TRBD2 identical over 10 bases. J lost 10 bases, V lost 3 bases, and 4 bases had no gene match. Germline CDR1 and CDR2: SGHRS and YFSETQ. This CDR3 is 13 amino acids long. DNA for the CDR3: TGCGCCAGCAGCTGGACTAGCGGCCGGGAGCAGTTCTTC. It codes for CASSWTSGREQFF.

The gene calls are TRBV5-5 and TRBJ2-7; D remains unclear. CDR1 is SGHKS and CDR2 is YYEKEE in the germline V gene (reference sequence). This CDR3 contains 16 residues. Trimming took 4 bases from V and 0 from J, leaving 17 bases between them. CDR3 loop: CASSKNPPGRSYEQYF. The CDR3 DNA sequence: TGTGCCAGCAGCAAAAACCCCCCAGGCCGCTCCTACGAGCAGTACTTC.

Only a few counts were recorded for this clonotype. The genes are TRBV7-9 and TRBJ2-1; D gene unclear. CDR1 and CDR2 (germline): SEHNR, FQNEAQ (reference sequence). Trimming stripped 5 bases from V and 3 bases from J, with 14 bases between. This CDR3 spans 15 amino acids. In nucleotides, the CDR3 is TGTGCCAGCAGCACCCTCAGACTCAACTACAATGAGCAGTTCTTC. Translating it yields CASSTLRLNYNEQFF. Combining the CDR3 with reference TRBV7-9 and TRBJ2-1 gives the whole variable domain DTGVSQNPRHKITKRGQNVTFRCDPISEHNRLYWYRQTLGQGPEFLTYFQNEAQLEKSRLLSDRFSAERPKGSFSTLEIQRTEQGDSAMYLCASSTLRLNYNEQFFGPGTRLTVL.

The V call is TRBV12-3 or TRBV12-4, the J call TRBJ2-3; D possibly matches TRBD1 or TRBD2 (5 bases each). The V end was cut by 0 bases, the J end by 5 bases, with 9 bases between. The CDR3 is made up of 14 amino acids. The CDR3 DNA is TGTGCCAGCAGTTTAGCGCTGGGGGTAGATACGCAGTATTTT. The encoded protein is CASSLALGVDTQYF.

The chain combines TRBV12-3 or TRBV12-4 with TRBJ2-3; TRBD2 might be the D (6 bases). CDR3 length: 12 amino acids. V was shortened by 8 bases and J by 8 bases, with 14 bases between the two germline ends. The CDR3 DNA is TGTGCCAGCGCAACGGGAGCGGTTACGCAGTATTTT. Translated: CASATGAVTQYF.

The genes are TRBV6-5 and TRBJ1-4; TRBD1 agrees at 9 bases. The CDR3 is 17 amino acids. V trimming: 5 bases; J trimming: 3 bases; junction bases outside the gene matches: 10. CDR1 and CDR2 (germline): MNHEY, SVGAGI. The CDR3 sequence is CASSAGQGSGANEKLFF. The CDR3 region has the DNA TGTGCCAGCAGTGCGGGACAGGGAAGTGGGGCTAATGAAAAACTGTTTTTT.

CDR3 region: CASGTGGLDTQYF. The CDR3, as DNA: TGTGCCAGCGGGACAGGGGGCTTAGATACGCAGTATTTT. The gene calls are TRBV7-3 and TRBJ2-3; 12 bases fit TRBD1. The V gene's germline CDR1 is SGHTA and CDR2 FQGTGA. The CDR3 sequence is 13 residues long. V lost 8 bases, J lost 5 bases, and 2 bases stayed unmatched.

This clonotype has a handful of counts. This rearrangement joins TRBV6-1 to TRBJ1-1; 11 nucleotides match TRBD1. Germline V lookup: CDR1 MNHNS, CDR2 SASEGT. The ends lost 3 bases at V and 1 base at J; junction bases unmatched: 1. CDR3 length equals 15 residues. The CDR3 region is CASSDGTGGNTEAFF. The CDR3 DNA is TGTGCCAGCAGTGATGGGACAGGGGGGAACACTGAAGCTTTCTTT.

This clonotype was detected only once. This rearrangement joins TRBV5-6 to TRBJ1-1; D is undetermined. Germline CDR1 and CDR2: SGHDT and YYEEEE. The CDR3 spans 15 residues. Trimming removed 4 bases from V and 0 bases from J, with 13 bases in between. CDR3 sequence (DNA): TGTGCCAGCAGCCTGATACCAGTAATGAACACTGAAGCTTTCTTT. Its translation: CASSLIPVMNTEAFF.

Only a few counts were recorded for this clonotype. The chain couples TRBV3-1 to TRBJ2-7, with 7 bases aligning to TRBD1. J gave up 5 bases and V 3 bases, and 4 bases lay outside the gene matches. CDR3 length: 13 residues. Germline V gene data show CDR1 as LGHDT and CDR2 as YNNKEL (reference sequence). This CDR3 is CASSQSTGNEQYF. CDR3 DNA: TGTGCCAGCAGCCAGTCGACAGGGAACGAGCAGTACTTC.

The chain has TRBV6-5 and TRBJ1-6; 7 nucleotides line up with TRBD1. CDR1 is MNHEY, CDR2 SVGAGI, per germline. The CDR3 spans 15 residues. Losses at the gene ends were 2 bases for V and 6 bases for J; bases not matched to a gene: 4. CDR3 amino acids: CASSYEGALNSPLHF. The CDR3 DNA reads TGTGCCAGCAGTTACGAGGGGGCCCTTAATTCACCCCTCCACTTT.

This clonotype appeared a few times. J is TRBJ1-5 and V is TRBV7-9, with a tentative D call TRBD1 (5 bases). V dropped 5 bases and J dropped 7 bases, with 15 bases sitting between them. CDR1 and CDR2 from the germline V gene are SEHNR and FQNEAQ (reference sequence). The CDR3 is made up of 14 amino acids. CDR3 DNA: TGTGCCAGCAGCGCTCAGGGTCCGGGACAGCCCCAGCATTTT. Protein product: CASSAQGPGQPQHF.

This sequence joins TRBV12-3 or TRBV12-4 and TRBJ2-2; D might be TRBD2 (5 bases). Trimming pared 3 bases from V and 6 bases from J, leaving 8 bases between. This CDR3 has 13 amino acids. The CDR3 nucleotides read TGTGCCAGCAGTTTTTCTAGCCCCGGGGAGCTGTTTTTT. Its translation: CASSFSSPGELFF.